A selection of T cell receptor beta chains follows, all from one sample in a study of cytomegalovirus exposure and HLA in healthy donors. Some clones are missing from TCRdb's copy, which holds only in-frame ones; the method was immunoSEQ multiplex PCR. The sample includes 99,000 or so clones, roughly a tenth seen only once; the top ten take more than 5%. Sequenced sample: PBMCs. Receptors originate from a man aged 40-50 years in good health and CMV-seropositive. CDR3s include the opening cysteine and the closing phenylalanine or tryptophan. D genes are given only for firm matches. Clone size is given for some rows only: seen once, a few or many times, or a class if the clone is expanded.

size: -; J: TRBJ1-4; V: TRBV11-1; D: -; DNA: TGTGCCAGCAGCCGGAGGGCGCGTCAGCCTAATGAAAAACTGTTTTTT; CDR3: CASSRRARQPNEKLFF
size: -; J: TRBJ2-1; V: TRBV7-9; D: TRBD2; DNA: TGTGCCAGCAGCCCCATAGCGGGATTTGAGCAGTTCTTC; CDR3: CASSPIAGFEQFF
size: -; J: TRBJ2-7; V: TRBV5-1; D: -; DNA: TGCGCCAGCAGCTTGGGGGGGCAGGGGGAGCAGTACTTC; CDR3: CASSLGGQGEQYF
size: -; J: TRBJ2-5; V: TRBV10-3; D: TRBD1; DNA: TGTGCCATCAGTGGGGACAGGGATACCTTAGAGACCCAGTACTTC; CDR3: CAISGDRDTLETQYF
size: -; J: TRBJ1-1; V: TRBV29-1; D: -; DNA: TGCAGCGTTGAAGATCCAGGATCGGGCAGGGGAGGGACTGAAGCTTTCTTT; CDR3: CSVEDPGSGRGGTEAFF
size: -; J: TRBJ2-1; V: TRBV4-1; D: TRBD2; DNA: TGCGCCAGCAGCCACCGGACTAGCGGGAGGGCCTTCAATGAGCAGTTCTTC; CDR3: CASSHRTSGRAFNEQFF
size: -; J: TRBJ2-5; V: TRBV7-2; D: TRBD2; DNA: TGTGCCAGCACACGACTAGCGGGAGTTGAGACCCAGTACTTC; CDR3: CASTRLAGVETQYF
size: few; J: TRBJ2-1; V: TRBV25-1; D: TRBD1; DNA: TGTGCCAGCAGTGAATCGGGGACAGGACCGATTTACAATGAGCAGTTCTTC; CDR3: CASSESGTGPIYNEQFF
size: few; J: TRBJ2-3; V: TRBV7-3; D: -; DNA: TGTGCCAGCAGCTTACCCCGACTAGATGGCACAGATACGCAGTATTTT; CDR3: CASSLPRLDGTDTQYF
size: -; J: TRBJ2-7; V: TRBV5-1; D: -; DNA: TGCGCCAGCAGTGAGACAGCAGCAGGCTACGAGCAGTACTTC; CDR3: CASSETAAGYEQYF
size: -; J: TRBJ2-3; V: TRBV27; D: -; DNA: TGTGCCAGCAGTTTATCGTTCAGAAATACGCAGTATTTT; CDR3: CASSLSFRNTQYF
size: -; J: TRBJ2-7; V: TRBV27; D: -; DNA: TGTGCCAGCAGTTTCTCCCTAGGAGAGCAGTACTTC; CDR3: CASSFSLGEQYF
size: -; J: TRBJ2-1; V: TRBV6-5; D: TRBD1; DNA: TGTGCCAGCAGCCCAGACAGGGCTTACAATGAGCAGTTCTTC; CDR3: CASSPDRAYNEQFF
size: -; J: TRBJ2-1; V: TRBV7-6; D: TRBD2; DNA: TGTGCCAGCAGCTTTTTGGCTAGCGGGAGCCATGAGCAGTTCTTC; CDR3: CASSFLASGSHEQFF
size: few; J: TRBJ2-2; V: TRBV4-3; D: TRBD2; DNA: TGCGCCAGCAGCCAAGATAATCGCGGGAGGGCCATTCCCGGGGAGCTGTTTTTT; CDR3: CASSQDNRGRAIPGELFF
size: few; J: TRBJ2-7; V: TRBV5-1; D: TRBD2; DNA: TGCGCCAGCGGCCCTGAGGCTAGCGGGGTCCACGAGCAGTACTTC; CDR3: CASGPEASGVHEQYF
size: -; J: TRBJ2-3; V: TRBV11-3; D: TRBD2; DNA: TGTGCCAGCAGCTCGGCGGGAGCAGATACGCAGTATTTT; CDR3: CASSSAGADTQYF
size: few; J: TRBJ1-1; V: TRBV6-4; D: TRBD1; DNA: TGTGCCAGCAGAGCCGACAGGGGGTTTGAAGCTTTCTTT; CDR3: CASRADRGFEAFF
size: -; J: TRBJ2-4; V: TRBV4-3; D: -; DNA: TGCGCCAGCAGCCAAGAAAGGAATAGGGCGGGGGCCAAAAGCATTCAGTACTTC; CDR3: CASSQERNRAGAKSIQYF
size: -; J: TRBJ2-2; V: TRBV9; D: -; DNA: TGTGCCAGCAGCGGAACAGGACAGGGAGGGATCATCGGGGAGCTGTTTTTT; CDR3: CASSGTGQGGIIGELFF
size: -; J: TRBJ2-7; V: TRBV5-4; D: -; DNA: TGTGCCAGCAGCTTCCGCGGATCCTACGAGCAGTACTTC; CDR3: CASSFRGSYEQYF
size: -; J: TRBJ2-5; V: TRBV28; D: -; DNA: TGTGCCAGCAGATGGGCAGGGCCGTTGGAGACCCAGTACTTC; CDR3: CASRWAGPLETQYF
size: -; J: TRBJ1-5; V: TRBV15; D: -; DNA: TGTGCCACCAGCGCCCTGGGGGGAGTTCGACAGCCCCAGCATTTT; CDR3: CATSALGGVRQPQHF
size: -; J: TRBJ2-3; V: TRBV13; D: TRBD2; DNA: TGTGCCAGCAGCTACTCCGGACTAGCGCGACGGCTCTATACGCAGTATTTT; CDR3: CASSYSGLARRLYTQYF
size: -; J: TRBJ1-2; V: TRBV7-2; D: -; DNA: TGTGCCAGCAGCCCCCGACAGAGTATCGGGGGCTACACCTTC; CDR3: CASSPRQSIGGYTF
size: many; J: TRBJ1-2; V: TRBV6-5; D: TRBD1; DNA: TGTGCCAGCAGTTCCTTACAGGGGGGCGGCGGCTACACCTTC; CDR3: CASSSLQGGGGYTF
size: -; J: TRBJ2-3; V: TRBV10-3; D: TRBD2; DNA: TGTGCCATCAGTGGTATAGGACTAGCGGGAGGGCCGGGGGATACGCAGTATTTT; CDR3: CAISGIGLAGGPGDTQYF
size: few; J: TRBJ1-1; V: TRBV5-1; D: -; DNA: TGCGCCAGCAGCTCAGGGACATCCCCTGAAGCTTTCTTT; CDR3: CASSSGTSPEAFF
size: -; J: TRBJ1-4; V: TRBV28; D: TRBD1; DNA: TGTGCCAGCAGTGATACAGGGGCGGTGGGAGAAAAACTGTTTTTT; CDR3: CASSDTGAVGEKLFF
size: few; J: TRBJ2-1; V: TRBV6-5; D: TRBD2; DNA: TGTGCCAGCAGTTACTCTCCTAGCGGAATATACAATGAGCAGTTCTTC; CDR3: CASSYSPSGIYNEQFF
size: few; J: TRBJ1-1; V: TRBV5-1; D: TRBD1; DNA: TGCGCCAGCAGCTACAGGACAGGGGAAGCCGAAGCTTTCTTT; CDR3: CASSYRTGEAEAFF
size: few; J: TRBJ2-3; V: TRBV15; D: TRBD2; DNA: TGTGCCACCGGACCGGGACTAGCGGGAAAGGGGGGGCCCGCAGATACGCAGTATTTT; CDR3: CATGPGLAGKGGPADTQYF
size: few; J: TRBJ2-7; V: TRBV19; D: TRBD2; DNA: TGTGCCAGTAGTACGGGGGGGGGCTCCTACGAGCAGTACTTC; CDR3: CASSTGGGSYEQYF
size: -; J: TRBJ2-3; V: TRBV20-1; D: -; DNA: TGCAGTGCACAGATGGTAGATACGCAGTATTTT; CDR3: CSAQMVDTQYF
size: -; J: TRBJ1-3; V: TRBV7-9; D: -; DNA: TGTGCCAGCAGGGGGCACGTCTCTGGAAACACCATATATTTT; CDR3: CASRGHVSGNTIYF
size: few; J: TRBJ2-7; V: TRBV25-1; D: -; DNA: TGTGCCAGCAGTTTCGGGCAGGGGTCCTACGAGCAGTACTTC; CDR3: CASSFGQGSYEQYF
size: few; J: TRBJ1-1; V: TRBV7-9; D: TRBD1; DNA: TGTGCCAGCAGCCCAGGGGGGAACACTGAAGCTTTCTTT; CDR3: CASSPGGNTEAFF
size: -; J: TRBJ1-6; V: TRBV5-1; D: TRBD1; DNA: TGCGCCAGCAGCTTGGATGGGACAGGGGTAGGCTCCTATAATTCACCCCTCCACTTT; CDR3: CASSLDGTGVGSYNSPLHF
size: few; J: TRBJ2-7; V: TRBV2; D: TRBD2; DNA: TGTGCCAGCAGTGGGCTTAGCGGGAGTGCCATCGAGCAGTACTTC; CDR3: CASSGLSGSAIEQYF
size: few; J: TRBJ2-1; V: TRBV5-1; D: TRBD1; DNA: TGCGCCAGCAGCCTGGGACAGGGTGTCTACAATGAGCAGTTCTTC; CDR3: CASSLGQGVYNEQFF
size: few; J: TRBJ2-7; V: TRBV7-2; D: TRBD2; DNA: TGTGCCAGCAGCTTAGATTTGGCTAGCGGGACGTACGAGCAGTACTTC; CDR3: CASSLDLASGTYEQYF
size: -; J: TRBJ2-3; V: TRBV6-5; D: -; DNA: TGTGCCAGCAGTTACCGGGGGTTCACAGATACGCAGTATTTT; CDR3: CASSYRGFTDTQYF
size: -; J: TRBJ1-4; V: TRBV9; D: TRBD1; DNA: TGTGCCAGCAGCCAACCGGGACAGTTGATTTTT; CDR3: CASSQPGQLIF
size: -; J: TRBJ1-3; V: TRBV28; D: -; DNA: TGTGCCAGCAGTTCCAGGGGTCTTGGAAACACCATATATTTT; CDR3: CASSSRGLGNTIYF
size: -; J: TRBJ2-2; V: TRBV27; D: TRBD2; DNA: TGTGCCAGCAGACTTGGGACTAGCGGGAGATGGACCGGGGAGCTGTTTTTT; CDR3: CASRLGTSGRWTGELFF